This T cell receptor beta chain was recovered during a study of blood T cell repertoires in COVID-19. Study context: T cells, B-cell-depleted T cells, or PBMCs provided the cDNA or gDNA that served as material.

Germline assignment: CDR1 LGHDT and CDR2 YNNKEL (reference sequence). V lost 1 base to trimming and J lost 6 bases, with 9 bases between them. The length of the CDR3 is 13 residues. Study processing details: Reference gene primer amplification in the assay estimated nucleated cell counts. Profiled with immunoSEQ multiplex PCR; TCRdb holds only in-frame clones, not every one. D and trimming were read from the DNA, whereas the V and J calls and clone size are those reported in that table. The table records 90,000 to 150,000 clones, about 80% of them present only once. The material sequenced was peripheral blood. The rearrangement uses TRBV3-1 (or the pseudogene TRBV3-2) and TRBJ1-2; possible D gene TRBD1, 6 bases. This clonotype was sampled from a woman aged 80 or over with acute or convalescent COVID-19. Here the CDR3 reads CASSQVQGDGYTF. The CDR3 DNA follows: TGTGCCAGCAGCCAAGTACAGGGAGATGGCTACACCTTC.